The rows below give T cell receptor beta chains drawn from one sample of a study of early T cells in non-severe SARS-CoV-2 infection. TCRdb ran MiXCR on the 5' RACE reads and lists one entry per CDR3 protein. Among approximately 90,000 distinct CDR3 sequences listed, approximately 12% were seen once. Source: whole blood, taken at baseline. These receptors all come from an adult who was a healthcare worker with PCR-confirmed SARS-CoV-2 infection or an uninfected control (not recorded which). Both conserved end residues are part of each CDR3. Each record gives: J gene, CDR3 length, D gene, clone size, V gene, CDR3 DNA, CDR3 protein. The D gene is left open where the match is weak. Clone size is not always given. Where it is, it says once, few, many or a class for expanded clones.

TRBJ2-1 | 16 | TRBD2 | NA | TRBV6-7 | TGTGCCAGCAGGCTAGCGGGAGGCTTGGGGTACAATGAGCAGTTCTTC | CASRLAGGLGYNEQFF
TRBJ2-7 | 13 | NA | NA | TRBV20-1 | TGCAGTGCTGGTACGACAGCCTCCTACGAGCAGTACTTC | CSAGTTASYEQYF
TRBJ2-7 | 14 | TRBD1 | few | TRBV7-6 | TGTGCCAGCAGCTTGGACAGGGGGTACTACGAGCAGTACTTC | CASSLDRGYYEQYF
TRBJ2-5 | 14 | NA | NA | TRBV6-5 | TGTGCCAGCAGTTACTCCCGAAGGGAAGAGACCCAGTACTTC | CASSYSRREETQYF
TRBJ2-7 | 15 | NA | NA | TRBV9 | TGTGCCAGCAGCGTAGAAACAGGGTCCTGGTACGAGCAGTACTTC | CASSVETGSWYEQYF
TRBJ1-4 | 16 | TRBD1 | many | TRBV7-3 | TGTGCCAGCAGCTTAGACGGGACAGGATATATAGAAAAACTGTTTTTT | CASSLDGTGYIEKLFF
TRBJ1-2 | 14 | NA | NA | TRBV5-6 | TGTGCCAGCAGCTTGGATACAGGAACCTATGGCTACACCTTC | CASSLDTGTYGYTF
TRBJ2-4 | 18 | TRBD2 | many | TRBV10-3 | TGTGCCATCAGTGAGTCGCCGGGACTAGGAGGAGCCAAAAACATTCAGTACTTC | CAISESPGLGGAKNIQYF
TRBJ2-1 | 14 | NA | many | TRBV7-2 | TGTGCCAGCAGCGTAGTACTGGCCGACAATGAGCAGTTCTTC | CASSVVLADNEQFF
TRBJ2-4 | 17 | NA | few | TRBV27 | TGTGCCAGCAGTATAAATAGCGGATCCTTAGCCAAAAACATTCAGTACTTC | CASSINSGSLAKNIQYF
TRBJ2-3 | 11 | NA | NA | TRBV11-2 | TGTGCCAGCAGCTTTACAGCTACGCAGTATTTT | CASSFTATQYF
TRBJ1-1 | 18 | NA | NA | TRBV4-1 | TGCGCCAGCAGCCAAGGGAGTAAAGTTGAAAGCCGCACCACTGAAGCTTTCTTT | CASSQGSKVESRTTEAFF
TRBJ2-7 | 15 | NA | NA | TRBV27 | TGTGCCAGCAGTTTAAGGGATCCGGGACGGAACGAGCAGTACTTC | CASSLRDPGRNEQYF
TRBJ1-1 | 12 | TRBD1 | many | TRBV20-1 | TGCGGGGTCAGGGGGGGCAACACTGAAGCTTTCTTT | CGVRGGNTEAFF
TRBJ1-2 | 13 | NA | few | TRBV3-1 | TGTGCCAGCAGCCAGAGAAGGGATAGTGGCTACACCTTC | CASSQRRDSGYTF
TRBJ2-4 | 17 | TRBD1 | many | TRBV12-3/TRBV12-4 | TGTGCCAGCAGTCCGGGACAGGGTTTGGGTGCCAAAAACATTCAGTACTTC | CASSPGQGLGAKNIQYF
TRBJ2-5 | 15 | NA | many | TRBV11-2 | TGTGCCAGCAGCTTAGACCCAGGGTCCCAAGAGACCCAGTACTTC | CASSLDPGSQETQYF
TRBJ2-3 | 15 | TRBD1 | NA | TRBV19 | TGTGCCAGTAGGGGACAGGGTACCGGCACAGATACGCAGTATTTT | CASRGQGTGTDTQYF
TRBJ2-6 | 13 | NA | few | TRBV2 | TGTGCCAGCGGTGGGGAACGGGCCAACGTCCTGACTTTC | CASGGERANVLTF
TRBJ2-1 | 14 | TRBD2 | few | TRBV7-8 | TGTGCCAGCAGCCCAGCGGGGAAATACAATGAGCAGTTCTTC | CASSPAGKYNEQFF
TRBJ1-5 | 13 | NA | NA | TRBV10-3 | TGTGCCATCAGAGGGGAGCCCAATCAGCCCCAGCATTTT | CAIRGEPNQPQHF
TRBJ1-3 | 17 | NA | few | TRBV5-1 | TGCGCCAGCAGCTTGGCCGCGGGGCTGCTCCCTGAAAACACCATATATTTT | CASSLAAGLLPENTIYF
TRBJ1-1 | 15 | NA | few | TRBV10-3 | TGTGCCATCAGTGGACAGCTCTACATGAACACTGAAGCTTTCTTT | CAISGQLYMNTEAFF
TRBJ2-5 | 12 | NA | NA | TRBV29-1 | TGCAGCGTTGGCGGCAGGGTAGAGACCCAGTACTTC | CSVGGRVETQYF
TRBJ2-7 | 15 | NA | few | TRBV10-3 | TGTGCCATCAGCTCCCGTGAGACCGGAGTCTACGAGCAGTACTTC | CAISSRETGVYEQYF
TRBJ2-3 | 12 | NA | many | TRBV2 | TGTGCCAGCCGAGATACAGCAGATACGCAGTATTTT | CASRDTADTQYF
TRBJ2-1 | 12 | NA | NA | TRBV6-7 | TGTGCCAGCAAAGGAGGGAACAATGAGCAGTTCTTC | CASKGGNNEQFF
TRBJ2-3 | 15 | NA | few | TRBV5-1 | TGCGCCAGCAGCTTGGGGGCCCGATCCACAGATACGCAGTATTTT | CASSLGARSTDTQYF
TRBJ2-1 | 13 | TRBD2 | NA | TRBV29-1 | TGCAGCGTTGGGGGCGGGAGGGCCCGGGAGCAGTTCTTC | CSVGGGRAREQFF
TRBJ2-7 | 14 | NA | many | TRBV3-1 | TGTGCCAGCAGCCAAGACAAGGGTACCTACGAGCAGTACTTC | CASSQDKGTYEQYF
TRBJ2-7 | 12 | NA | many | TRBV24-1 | TGTGCCCCCGAAGAGGGGAGGTGCGAGCAGTACTTC | CAPEEGRCEQYF
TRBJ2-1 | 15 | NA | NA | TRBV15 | TGTGCCACCAGCAGAGATCCAGGGAGAGGCAATGAGCAGTTCTTC | CATSRDPGRGNEQFF
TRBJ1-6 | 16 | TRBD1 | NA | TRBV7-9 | TGTGCCAGCAGTACCACAGGGGTCCTCAATAATTCACCCCTCCACTTT | CASSTTGVLNNSPLHF
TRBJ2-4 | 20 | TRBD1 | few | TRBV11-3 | TGTGCCAGCAGCTTGAGATTGTTGGGACAGATCCTCCAGGCCAAAAACATTCAGTACTTC | CASSLRLLGQILQAKNIQYF
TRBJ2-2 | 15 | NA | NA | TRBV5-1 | TGCGCCAGCAGCTCCCCGTTGCCGAACACCGGGGAGCTGTTTTTT | CASSSPLPNTGELFF
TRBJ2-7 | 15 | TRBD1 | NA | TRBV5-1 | TGCGCCAGCAGCTCCGGACAGGGGCTAGGCTACGAGCAGTACTTC | CASSSGQGLGYEQYF
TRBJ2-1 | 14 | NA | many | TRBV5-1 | TGCGCCAGCAGCCGAGGGGGGGCGAGCAATGAGCAGTTCTTC | CASSRGGASNEQFF
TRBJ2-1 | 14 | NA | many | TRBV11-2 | TGTGCCAGCACCTCCGTCAGGGGTTGGCATGAGCAGTTCTTC | CASTSVRGWHEQFF
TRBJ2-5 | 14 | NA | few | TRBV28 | TGTGCCAGCAGTCGGACACATGGGGGAGAGACCCAGTACTTC | CASSRTHGGETQYF
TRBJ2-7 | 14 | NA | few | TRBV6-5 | TGTGCCAGCAGTTACACCGGGGAGGTATACGAGCAGTACTTC | CASSYTGEVYEQYF
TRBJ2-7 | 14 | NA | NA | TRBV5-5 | TGTGCCAGCAGTCGACAGTTAAGCTCCTACGAGCAGTACTTC | CASSRQLSSYEQYF
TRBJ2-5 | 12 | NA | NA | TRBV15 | TGTGCCACCAGCAGCCACCAGGAGACCCAGTACTTC | CATSSHQETQYF
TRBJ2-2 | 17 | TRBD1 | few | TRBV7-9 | TGTGCCAGCAGCTTAGGGGCGGACAGGCCTACCACCGGGGAGCTGTTTTTT | CASSLGADRPTTGELFF
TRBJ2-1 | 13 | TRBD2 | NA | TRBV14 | TGTGCCAGCAGCCAATCACTAGCGGGAGTCCCGTTCTTC | CASSQSLAGVPFF
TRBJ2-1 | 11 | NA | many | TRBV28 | TGTGCCAGCAGTTTCAACAATGAGCAGTTCTTC | CASSFNNEQFF
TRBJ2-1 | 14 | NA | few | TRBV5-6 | TGTGCCAGCAGAGCCGACACCCTATACAATGAGCAGTTCTTC | CASRADTLYNEQFF